This T cell receptor beta chain was retrieved from a study of T cell responses to AZD1222 COVID-19 vaccine. Notes on the study in general: Just 5 or 6 AZD1222 recipients tested seropositive at baseline.

Clones were sequenced by immunoSEQ multiplex PCR, and TCRdb holds only the in-frame ones, with some missing. Altogether approximately 150,000 clones are present, roughly 88% being singletons, with the ten largest covering less than 2.5%. Note on this clone: Its antigen is not identified.

This CDR3 has 16 residues. V was clipped by 0 bases and J by 4 bases, with 15 bases between them. Germline V gene lookup returns CDR1 LNHNV and CDR2 YYDKDF (reference sequence). The sequence was collected from an adult in good health. The specimen was peripheral blood, collected on day 0 of AZD1222 vaccination. The chain combines TRBV15 with TRBJ1-1, with D unresolved. The CDR3, as DNA: TGTGCCACCAGCAGAGATTTATCGGGAGGAAGCACTGAAGCTTTCTTT. This codes for CATSRDLSGGSTEAFF.